A selection of T cell receptor beta chains follows, all from one sample in a study of blood T cell repertoires in COVID-19. Measured with immunoSEQ multiplex PCR; TCRdb has only the in-frame clones, and not every one. The sample yields 120,000 or so clones, roughly 90% seen once. The sample consisted of peripheral blood. Every receptor here comes from a woman older than 75 with acute or convalescent COVID-19. The CDR3 runs from the conserved cysteine through the conserved F or W. A D gene is named only where the DNA matches it firmly. A clone size is listed for some rows: how often the clone was seen (once, few, many), or a class if it is expanded.

j_gene,v_gene,d_gene,abundance,CDR3nt,CDR3aa
TRBJ2-7,TRBV15,NA,NA,TGTGCCACCAGCAGAGATGCCTCCGGGACTGAGACCTACGAGCAGTACTTC,CATSRDASGTETYEQYF
TRBJ2-2,TRBV7-9,TRBD1,NA,TGTGCCAGCAGCTTAGCCCTTGGGACAGGCTCGAACACCGGGGAGCTGTTTTTT,CASSLALGTGSNTGELFF
TRBJ1-1,TRBV3-1/TRBV3-2,NA,NA,TGTGCCAGCAGCCAAGCAGGGTTCCCTGAAGCTTTCTTT,CASSQAGFPEAFF
TRBJ2-3,TRBV27,TRBD2,NA,TGTGCCAGCAGTTTAGAGGGTAGCGGGATAGCAGATACGCAGTATTTT,CASSLEGSGIADTQYF
TRBJ1-5,TRBV2,NA,NA,TGTGCCAGCGGGGCTTTTAGCAATCAGCCCCAGCATTTT,CASGAFSNQPQHF
TRBJ2-2,TRBV11-2,TRBD2,NA,TGTGCCAGCAGCTTTAGGACTAGGAACACCGGGGAGCTGTTTTTT,CASSFRTRNTGELFF
TRBJ1-6,TRBV5-4,NA,few,TGTGCCAGCAGCTACCGCCTCGGACAGAGAGGTTATTCACCCCTCCACTTT,CASSYRLGQRGYSPLHF
TRBJ1-6,TRBV5-4,NA,once,TGTGCCAGCAGCAGCCGGGACTATAATTCACCCCTCCACTTT,CASSSRDYNSPLHF
TRBJ2-5,TRBV6-5,TRBD1,NA,TGTGCCAGTTCGACAGGGGTCCAAGAGACCCAGTACTTC,CASSTGVQETQYF
TRBJ2-7,TRBV6-5,TRBD1,NA,TGTGCCAGTACAAAGGGACAGGGATTGTACGAGCAGTACTTC,CASTKGQGLYEQYF